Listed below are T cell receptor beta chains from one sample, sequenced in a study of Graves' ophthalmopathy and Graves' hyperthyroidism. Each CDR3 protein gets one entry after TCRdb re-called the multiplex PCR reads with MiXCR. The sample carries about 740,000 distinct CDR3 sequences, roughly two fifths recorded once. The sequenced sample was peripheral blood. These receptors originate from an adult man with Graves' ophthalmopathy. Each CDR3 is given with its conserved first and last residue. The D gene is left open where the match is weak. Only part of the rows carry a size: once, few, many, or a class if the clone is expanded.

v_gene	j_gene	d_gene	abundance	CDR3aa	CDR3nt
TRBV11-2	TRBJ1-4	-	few	CASSLTGAGEKLFF	TGTGCCAGCAGCTTGACGGGCGCAGGTGAAAAACTGTTTTTT
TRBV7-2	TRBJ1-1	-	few	CASSHLRTNTEAFF	TGTGCCAGCAGCCACCTTAGGACGAACACTGAAGCTTTCTTT
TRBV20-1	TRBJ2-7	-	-	CSARALQVAEGPYEQYF	TGCAGTGCTAGAGCCCTACAAGTCGCGGAGGGCCCCTACGAGCAGTACTTC
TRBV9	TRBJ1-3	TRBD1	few	CASSPGQPATNTIYF	TGTGCCAGCAGCCCGGGACAGCCAGCAACAAACACCATATATTTT
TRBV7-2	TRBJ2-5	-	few	CASSSPGGQETQYF	TGTGCCAGCAGCTCCCCTGGGGGTCAAGAGACCCAGTACTTC
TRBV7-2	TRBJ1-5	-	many	CASSPYLLSSQPQHF	TGTGCCAGCAGCCCATACCTCTTGAGTTCTCAGCCCCAGCATTTT
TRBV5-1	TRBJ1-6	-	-	CASSLHGGNNSPLHF	TGCGCCAGCAGCTTGCATGGGGGTAACAATTCACCCCTCCACTTT
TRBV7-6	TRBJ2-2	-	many	CASSRGQRDNTGELFF	TGTGCCAGCAGCCGAGGACAGCGCGACAACACCGGGGAGCTGTTTTTT
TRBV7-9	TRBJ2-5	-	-	CASSRAYLRAGQETQYF	TGCGCCAGCAGCCGAGCCTACCTCCGTGCAGGGCAGGAGACCCAGTACTTC
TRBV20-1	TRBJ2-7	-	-	CSARGGRSSYEQYF	TGCAGTGCTAGAGGGGGGCGGAGCTCCTACGAGCAGTACTTC
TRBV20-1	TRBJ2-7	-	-	CSAPDMSSYEQYF	TGCAGTGCTCCTGACATGAGCTCCTACGAGCAGTACTTC
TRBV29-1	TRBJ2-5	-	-	CSQGGQQETQYF	TGCAGCCAAGGCGGGCAGCAAGAGACCCAGTACTTC
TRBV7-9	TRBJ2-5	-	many	CASSGSGAETQYF	TGTGCCAGCAGCGGGTCAGGGGCCGAGACCCAGTACTTC
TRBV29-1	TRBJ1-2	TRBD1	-	CSIEERGQGYTF	TGCAGCATTGAAGAGAGGGGACAGGGCTACACCTTC
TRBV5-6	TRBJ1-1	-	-	CASSLENRLNTEAFF	TGTGCCAGCAGCTTGGAGAACAGGCTGAACACTGAAGCTTTCTTT
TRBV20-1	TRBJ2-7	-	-	CSARKSGRRGEQYF	TGCAGTGCTAGAAAAAGTGGGAGACGGGGCGAGCAGTACTTC
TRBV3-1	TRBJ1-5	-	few	CASSQRDGNNQPQHF	TGTGCCAGCAGCCAAAGGGACGGTAACAATCAGCCCCAGCATTTT
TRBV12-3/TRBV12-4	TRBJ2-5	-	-	CASGPNPETQYF	TGTGCTAGTGGTCCCAATCCCGAGACCCAGTACTTC
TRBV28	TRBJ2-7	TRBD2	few	CASSRSGRNRYEQYF	TGTGCCAGCAGTAGAAGCGGGAGGAACAGGTACGAGCAGTACTTC
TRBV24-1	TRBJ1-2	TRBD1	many	CATSDWTGNYGYTF	TGTGCCACCAGTGATTGGACAGGGAACTATGGCTACACCTTC
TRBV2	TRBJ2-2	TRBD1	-	CASSGQGADTGELFF	TGTGCCAGCAGTGGGCAGGGGGCGGACACCGGGGAGCTGTTTTTT
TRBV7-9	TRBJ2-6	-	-	CASSSPGTGANVLTF	TGTGCCAGCAGCTCTCCTGGCACTGGGGCCAACGTCCTGACTTTC
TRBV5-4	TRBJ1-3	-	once	CASSLGTRYRDTIYF	TGTGCCAGCAGCTTGGGGACAAGGTATCGAGACACCATATATTTT
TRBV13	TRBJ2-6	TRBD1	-	CASSRRQGTSRANVLTF	TGTGCCAGCAGCCGCAGACAGGGAACCTCTAGGGCCAACGTCCTGACTTTC
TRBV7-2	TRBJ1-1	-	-	CASSPTQGGNTEAFF	TGTGCCAGCAGCCCTACGCAGGGTGGGAACACTGAAGCTTTCTTT
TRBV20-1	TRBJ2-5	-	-	CSATRWTRETQYF	TGCAGTGCTACTAGGTGGACGAGGGAGACCCAGTACTTC